This T cell receptor beta chain is drawn from a study of early T cells in non-severe SARS-CoV-2 infection. Turning to the study itself: Unsorted whole blood bulk RNA was sequenced, with unpaired chains.

J was trimmed by 7 bases and V by 1 base; bases with no gene match: 5. The CDR3 sequence is 14 residues long. Individual cDNA molecules were tagged with unique molecular identifiers, the study reported. Via MiXCR, TCRdb re-called the 5' RACE reads, giving one row per CDR3 protein. The data contain some 42,000 distinct CDR3 sequences, about 6% of them singletons. The study's findings and limits: Database matching using VDJdb favored anti-spike CD8 responses, with private and CD4 specificities left missing.

There are many counts of this clonotype. Its antigen is not identified. The rearrangement uses TRBV12-3 or TRBV12-4 and TRBJ1-2; the match to TRBD1 covers 8 bases. The specimen was whole blood, collected at baseline. The source of this sequence is an adult who was a healthcare worker with PCR-confirmed SARS-CoV-2 infection or an uninfected control (not recorded which). The CDR3 coding sequence is TGTGCCAGCAGTTTAGGTGGCCAGGGGGCTGGCTACACCTTC. It yields the protein CASSLGGQGAGYTF.